This T cell receptor beta chain was sequenced during a study of cytomegalovirus exposure and HLA in healthy donors. General observations from the study: Within the 130 or so validation repertoires, first-cohort TCR clusters tended to co-occur, according to a later analysis. Specificity for CMV antigens was confirmed in vitro for a few of the CMV-associated chains. Cytomegalovirus association was listed for 164 TCR beta chains.

V was pared by 1 base and J by 10 bases, with 16 bases between. The germline CDR1 and CDR2 sequences are MDHEN and SYDVKM. The CDR3 loop spans 15 amino acids. Regarding this clone: Its antigen is as yet unknown.

Produced via immunoSEQ multiplex PCR; TCRdb's table is partial and in-frame only. The profile shows about 62,000 clones, around 95% of them singletons. The J gene is TRBJ1-4, the V gene TRBV28; tentative D call: TRBD1 (6 bases). This sequence originates from a woman aged 18-29 years in good health and CMV-seropositive. Sequencing input: PBMCs. CDR3 amino acids: CASSLSAGRGGKLFF. The CDR3 bases are TGTGCCAGCAGTTTATCAGCAGGGCGAGGGGGAAAACTGTTTTTT.